The T cell receptor (beta chain) described here comes from a study of blood T cell repertoires in COVID-19. Participants, about 18 to 90 years old, spanned 24 US areas. Cohorts were based on clinical histories the participants reported. Authors' data handling: Scientists estimated how many nucleated cells there were by amplifying reference gene primers. Data came from immunoSEQ multiplex PCR; TCRdb stores just in-frame clones and leaves some out. V and J calls and clone size are as listed in that table; D and trimming were resolved from the DNA. The data show some 510,000 clones, with around nine tenths seen just once and approximately 2% held by the top ten. The sample comprised PBMCs or T cells enriched from blood (not recorded which). The receptor was isolated from a woman aged 40 to 55 who had recovered from COVID-19.

DNA for the CDR3: TGCAGCGTTGGGGGGGAATTCAATGAGCAGTTCTTC. As protein: CSVGGEFNEQFF. The rearrangement links TRBV29-1 to TRBJ2-1; D perhaps matches TRBD2 (6 bases). Trimming pared 4 bases from V and 6 bases from J, leaving 10 bases between. The CDR3 has 12 amino acids. The V gene's germline CDR1 is SQVTM and CDR2 ANQGSEA.